The entry below gives a single T cell receptor beta chain sequence along with its context. Its antigen is currently unknown. The sample comes from a study of monozygotic twins with inflammatory bowel disease. The CDR3 length is 15 residues. The V gene's germline CDR1 is MGHRA and CDR2 YSYEKL. Investigators made cDNA in eight separate reactions per sample. Following a re-call of the 5' RACE reads, TCRdb has one entry per CDR3 protein and lacks DNA. The sample features 420,000 or so distinct CDR3 sequences, with 2% to 2.5% in its top ten. Broader study findings: Sharing of clonotypes with others was lower in IBD patients than in healthy twins, and this was especially so with disease activity.

Total RNA isolation used whole blood (no T cell sorting was performed). The clonotype comes from a human donor with ulcerative colitis or Crohn's disease, or a healthy co-twin of an affected twin (not recorded which). The sequenced material came from blood. The chain combines TRBV4-1 with TRBJ2-2. The chain's CDR3 is CASNLAGTNTGELFF.